The source of this T cell receptor beta chain is a study of OX40 agonist ivuxolimab in advanced cancers. Details on this clone: Its antigen is still unknown.

Libraries were prepared by immunoSEQ multiplex PCR; TCRdb keeps only in-frame clonotypes and omits some of them. The data show 81,000 or so clones, with approximately 94% seen just once and around an eighth held by the top ten. Germline V lookup: CDR1 MGHRA, CDR2 YSYEKL. CDR3 length: 15 amino acids. V was cut by 0 bases and J by 0 bases, with 8 bases left in between. Study results and limitations: Among the lowest peripheral clonal expansion occurred in 0.1-3.0 mg/kg partial responders. Antigen specificity of clonally expanded peripheral T cells was not established.

The chain combines TRBV4-1 with TRBJ1-1, with D hard to call. This TCR was recovered from an adult with an advanced solid tumor such as melanoma, head and neck, liver or kidney cancer. The sequences come from CD4+ or CD8+ T cells sorted from blood, collected in a trial of the OX40 agonist ivuxolimab. This CDR3 is CASSQEPQVNTEAFF. In nucleotides, the CDR3 is TGCGCCAGCAGCCAAGAACCTCAGGTGAACACTGAAGCTTTCTTT.